This T cell receptor beta chain was identified during a study of blood T cell repertoires in COVID-19. The wider study: The United States, Italy and Spain were the sources of the acute and convalescent COVID-19 samples. Nucleic acid was either cDNA or gDNA, and it came from T cells, B-cell-depleted T cells, or PBMCs.

In the original processing: Reference gene primers were amplified, and this amplification served to estimate nucleated cell counts. Sequenced by immunoSEQ multiplex PCR; TCRdb stores in-frame clones only, minus some. The DNA gave D and trimming, while V, J and clone size come from that table. The sample gives approximately 350,000 clones, about 90% of which show up once; about 6.9% is in the top ten. CDR3 size: 14 residues. Looked up from germline, CDR1 is KGHSH and CDR2 is LQKENI. The ends lost 1 base at V and 4 bases at J; junction bases unmatched: 1. Followed longitudinally, the Seattle patients had been enrolled during active infection.

V gene TRBV18 combines with J gene TRBJ2-1; 7 bases line up with TRBD1. The TCR was taken from a woman aged 45-65 years with COVID-19, enrolled during active disease. The material sequenced was peripheral blood. The CDR3 loop reads CASSPRGQYNEQFF. In DNA, the CDR3 is TGTGCCAGCTCACCACGGGGACAGTACAATGAGCAGTTCTTC. Filled out from reference TRBV18 and TRBJ2-1, the complete variable domain reads NAGVMQNPRHLVRRRGQEARLRCSPMKGHSHVYWYRQLPEEGLKFMVYLQKENIIDESGMPKERFSAEFPKEGPSILRIQQVVRGDSAAYFCASSPRGQYNEQFFGPGTRLTVL.